These 2 T cell receptor beta chains were all obtained from the same sample, sequenced in a study of T cell changes during pregnancy in multiple sclerosis. The assay was immunoSEQ multiplex PCR, and TCRdb's table has in-frame clones only and misses some. The sample includes approximately 73,000 clones, roughly nine tenths seen only once; the top ten take approximately 0.2%. The sequenced sample was CD4+ T cells from peripheral blood mononuclear cells, obtained before pregnancy. The receptors derive from a female donor with multiple sclerosis, enrolled in a pregnancy study.

This sequence joins TRBV7-2 and TRBJ2-5; TRBD1 agrees at 7 bases. V lost 5 bases and J lost 5; bases outside the gene matches: 11. The CDR3 has 15 amino acids. Germline V gene data show CDR1 as SGHTA and CDR2 as FQGNSA. CDR3 sequence (DNA): TGTGCCAGCAGCGGACAGGTCCTGCCGTTGGAGACCCAGTACTTC. This sequence encodes CASSGQVLPLETQYF.

This clone has just one count. V and J are TRBV19 and TRBJ1-5; D gene unclear. V was cut by 7 bases and J by 7 bases, with 23 bases left in between. The CDR3 consists of 16 residues. Germline assignment: CDR1 LNHDA and CDR2 SQIVND (reference sequence). CDR3 bases: TGTGCCAGTAATATCGGTCGCAACCCGGGTTTGCAGCCCCAGCATTTT. Amino acids: CASNIGRNPGLQPQHF.